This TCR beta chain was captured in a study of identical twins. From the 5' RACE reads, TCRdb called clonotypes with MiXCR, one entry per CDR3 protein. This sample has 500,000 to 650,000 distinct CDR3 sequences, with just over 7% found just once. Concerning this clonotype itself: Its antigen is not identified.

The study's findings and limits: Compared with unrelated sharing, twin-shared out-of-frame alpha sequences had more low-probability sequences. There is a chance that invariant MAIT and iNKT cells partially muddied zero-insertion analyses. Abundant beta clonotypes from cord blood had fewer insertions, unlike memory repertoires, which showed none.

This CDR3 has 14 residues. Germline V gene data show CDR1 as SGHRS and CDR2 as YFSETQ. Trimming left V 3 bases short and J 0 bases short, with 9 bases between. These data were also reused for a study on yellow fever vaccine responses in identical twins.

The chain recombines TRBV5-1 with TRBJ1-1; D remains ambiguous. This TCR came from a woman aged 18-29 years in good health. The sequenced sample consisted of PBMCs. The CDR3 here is CASSSGPMNTEAFF. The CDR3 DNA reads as TGCGCCAGCAGCTCCGGGCCAATGAACACTGAAGCTTTCTTT.